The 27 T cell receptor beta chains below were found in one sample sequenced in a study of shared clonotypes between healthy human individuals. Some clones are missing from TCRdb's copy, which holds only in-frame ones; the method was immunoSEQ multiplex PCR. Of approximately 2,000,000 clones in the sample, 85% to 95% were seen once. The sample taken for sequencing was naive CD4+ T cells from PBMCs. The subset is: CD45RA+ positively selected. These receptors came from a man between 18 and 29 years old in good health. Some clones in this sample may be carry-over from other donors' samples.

The DNA for the CDR3 is TGTGCCAGCAGCCTCGGGGGGGATCAGCCCCAGCATTTT. Translating it yields CASSLGGDQPQHF. This chain connects TRBV2 to TRBJ1-5; D possibly corresponds to TRBD1 (5 bases). V was clipped by 6 bases and J by 5 bases, with 11 bases between them. This CDR3 has 13 amino acids. CDR1 and CDR2 (germline): SNHLY, FYNNEI.

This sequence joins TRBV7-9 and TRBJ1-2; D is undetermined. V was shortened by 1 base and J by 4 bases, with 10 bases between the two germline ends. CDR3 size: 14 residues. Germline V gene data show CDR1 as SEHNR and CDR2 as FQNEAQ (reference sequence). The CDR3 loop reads CASSLEATRYGYTF. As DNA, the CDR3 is TGTGCCAGCAGCTTAGAGGCCACCCGCTATGGCTACACCTTC.

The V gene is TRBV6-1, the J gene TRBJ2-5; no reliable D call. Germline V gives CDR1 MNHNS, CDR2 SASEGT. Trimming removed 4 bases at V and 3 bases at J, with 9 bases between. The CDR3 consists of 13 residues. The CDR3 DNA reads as TGTGCCAGCAGTGCATGGGTAGAAGAGACCCAGTACTTC. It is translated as CASSAWVEETQYF.

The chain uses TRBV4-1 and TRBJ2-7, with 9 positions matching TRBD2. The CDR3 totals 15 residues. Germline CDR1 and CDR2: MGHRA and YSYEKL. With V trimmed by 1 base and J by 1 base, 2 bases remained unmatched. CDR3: CASSQGTSASYEQYF. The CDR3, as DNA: TGCGCCAGCAGCCAAGGGACTAGCGCTTCCTACGAGCAGTACTTC.

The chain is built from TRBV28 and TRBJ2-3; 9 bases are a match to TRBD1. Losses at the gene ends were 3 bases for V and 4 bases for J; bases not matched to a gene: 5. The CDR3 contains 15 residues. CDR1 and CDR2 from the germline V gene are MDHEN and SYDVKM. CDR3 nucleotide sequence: TGTGCCAGCAGTTTGGGGACAGGGTCGCCAGATACGCAGTATTTT. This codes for CASSLGTGSPDTQYF.

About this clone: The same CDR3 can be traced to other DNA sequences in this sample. CDR3 DNA: TGTGCCAGCAGTCTCCTAGGAAGCTACGAGCAGTACTTC. It specifies CASSLLGSYEQYF. J is TRBJ2-7 and V is TRBV28, with D unresolved. V dropped 5 bases and J dropped 3 bases, with 11 bases sitting between them. This CDR3 region has 13 residues. CDR1 MDHEN and CDR2 SYDVKM come from the germline V gene.

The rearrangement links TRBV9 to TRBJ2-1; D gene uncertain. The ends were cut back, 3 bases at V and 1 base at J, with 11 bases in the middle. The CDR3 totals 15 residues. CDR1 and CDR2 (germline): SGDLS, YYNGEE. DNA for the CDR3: TGTGCCAGCAGCGCCGGTGGTATTTCCTACAATGAGCAGTTCTTC. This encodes CASSAGGISYNEQFF.

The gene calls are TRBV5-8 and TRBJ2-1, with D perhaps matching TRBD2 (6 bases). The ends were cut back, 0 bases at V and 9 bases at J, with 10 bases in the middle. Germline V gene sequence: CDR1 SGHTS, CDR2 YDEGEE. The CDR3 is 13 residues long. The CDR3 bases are TGTGCCAGCAGCTTGGGATTGGGAGGTGAGCAGTTCTTC. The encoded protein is CASSLGLGGEQFF.

CDR3 sequence reads: CASRGGAQETQYF. CDR3 coding DNA: TGTGCCAGCAGGGGGGGGGCGCAAGAGACCCAGTACTTC. V usage is TRBV6-5 and J usage is TRBJ2-5, with a weak D call TRBD2 (7 bases). Between the trimmed V and J ends, which lost 6 bases and 2 bases, there was a span of 10 bases. From germline, CDR1 is MNHEY and CDR2 SVGAGI. CDR3 length: 13 residues.

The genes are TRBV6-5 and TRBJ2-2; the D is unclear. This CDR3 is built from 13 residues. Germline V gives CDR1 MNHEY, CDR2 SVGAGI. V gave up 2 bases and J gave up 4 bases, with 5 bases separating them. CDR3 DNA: TGTGCCAGCAGTTACAGGCTCACCGGGGAGCTGTTTTTT. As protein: CASSYRLTGELFF.

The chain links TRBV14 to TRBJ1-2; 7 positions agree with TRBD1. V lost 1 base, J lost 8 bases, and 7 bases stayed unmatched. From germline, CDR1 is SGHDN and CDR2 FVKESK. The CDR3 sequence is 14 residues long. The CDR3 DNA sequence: TGTGCCAGCAGCCAAGCCCGACAGGGCTTAGGCTACACCTTC. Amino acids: CASSQARQGLGYTF.

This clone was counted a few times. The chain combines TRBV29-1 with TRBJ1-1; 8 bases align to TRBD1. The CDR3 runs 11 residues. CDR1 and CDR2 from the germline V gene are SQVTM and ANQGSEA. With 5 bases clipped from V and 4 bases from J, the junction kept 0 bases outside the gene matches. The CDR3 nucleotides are TGCAGCGTTACAGGGGGCACTGAAGCTTTCTTT. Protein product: CSVTGGTEAFF.

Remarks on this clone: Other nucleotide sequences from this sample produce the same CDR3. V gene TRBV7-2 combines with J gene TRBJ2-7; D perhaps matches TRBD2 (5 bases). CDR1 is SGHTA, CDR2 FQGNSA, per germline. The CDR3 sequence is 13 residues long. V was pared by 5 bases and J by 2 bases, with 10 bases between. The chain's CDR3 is CASSRSGPYEQYF. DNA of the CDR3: TGTGCCAGCAGCAGGAGCGGTCCCTACGAGCAGTACTTC.

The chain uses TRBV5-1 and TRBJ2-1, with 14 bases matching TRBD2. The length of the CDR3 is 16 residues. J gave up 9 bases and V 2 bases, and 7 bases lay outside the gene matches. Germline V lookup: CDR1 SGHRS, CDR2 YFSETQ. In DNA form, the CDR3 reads TGCGCCAGCAGCTTAGGGACTAGCGGGAGATTTGGTGAGCAGTTCTTC. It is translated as CASSLGTSGRFGEQFF.

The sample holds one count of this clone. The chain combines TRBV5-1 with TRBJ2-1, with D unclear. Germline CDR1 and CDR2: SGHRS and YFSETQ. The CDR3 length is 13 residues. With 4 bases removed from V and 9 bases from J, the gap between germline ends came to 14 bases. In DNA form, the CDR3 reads TGCGCCAGCAGCCCGCTGGTGGGTGGTGAGCAGTTCTTC. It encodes CASSPLVGGEQFF.

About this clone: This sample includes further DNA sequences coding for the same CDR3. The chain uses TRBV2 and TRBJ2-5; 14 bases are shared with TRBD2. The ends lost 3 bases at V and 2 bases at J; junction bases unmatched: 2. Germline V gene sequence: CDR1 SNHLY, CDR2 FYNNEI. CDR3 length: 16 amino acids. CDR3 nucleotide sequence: TGTGCCAGCAGTGAGGGACTAGCGGGAGCTCAAGAGACCCAGTACTTC. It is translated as CASSEGLAGAQETQYF. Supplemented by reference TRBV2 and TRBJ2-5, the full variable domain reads EPEVTQTPSHQVTQMGQEVILRCVPISNHLYFYWYRQILGQKVEFLVSFYNNEISEKSEIFDDQFSVERPDGSNFTLKIRSTKLEDSAMYFCASSEGLAGAQETQYFGPGTRLLVL.

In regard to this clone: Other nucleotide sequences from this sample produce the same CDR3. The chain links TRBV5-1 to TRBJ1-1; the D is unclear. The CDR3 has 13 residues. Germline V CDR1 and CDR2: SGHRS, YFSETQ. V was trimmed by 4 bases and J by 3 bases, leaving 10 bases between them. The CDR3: CASSLGRDTEAFF. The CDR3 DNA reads TGCGCCAGCAGCCTTGGACGGGACACTGAAGCTTTCTTT.

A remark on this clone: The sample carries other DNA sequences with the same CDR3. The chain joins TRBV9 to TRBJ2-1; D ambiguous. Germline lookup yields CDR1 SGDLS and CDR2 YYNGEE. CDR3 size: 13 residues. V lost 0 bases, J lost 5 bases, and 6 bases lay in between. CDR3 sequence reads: CASSVGGNNEQFF. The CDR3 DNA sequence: TGTGCCAGCAGCGTAGGGGGAAACAATGAGCAGTTCTTC. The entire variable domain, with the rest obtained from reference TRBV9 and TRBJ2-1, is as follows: DSGVTQTPKHLITATGQRVTLRCSPRSGDLSVYWYQQSLDQGLQFLIQYYNGEERAKGNILERFSAQQFPDLHSELNLSSLELGDSALYFCASSVGGNNEQFFGPGTRLTVL.

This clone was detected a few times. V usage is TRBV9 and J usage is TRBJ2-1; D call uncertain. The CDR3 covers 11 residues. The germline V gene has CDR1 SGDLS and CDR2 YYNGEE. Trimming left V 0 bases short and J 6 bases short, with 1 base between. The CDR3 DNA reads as TGTGCCAGCAGCGTAGCCAATGAGCAGTTCTTC. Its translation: CASSVANEQFF.

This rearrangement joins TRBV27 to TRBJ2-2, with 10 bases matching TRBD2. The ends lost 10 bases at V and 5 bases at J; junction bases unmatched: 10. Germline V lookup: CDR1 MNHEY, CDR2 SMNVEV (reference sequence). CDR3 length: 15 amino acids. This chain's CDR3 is CATGSSGRLTGELFF. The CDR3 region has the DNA TGTGCCACCGGCTCTAGCGGGAGATTGACCGGGGAGCTGTTTTTT.

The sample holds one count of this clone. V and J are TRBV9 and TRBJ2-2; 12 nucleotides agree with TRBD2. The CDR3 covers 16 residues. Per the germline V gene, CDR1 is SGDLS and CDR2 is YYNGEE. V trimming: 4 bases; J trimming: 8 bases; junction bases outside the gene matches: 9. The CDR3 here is CASSLGLAGGLGELFF. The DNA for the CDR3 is TGTGCCAGCAGCTTGGGACTAGCGGGTGGCCTGGGGGAGCTGTTTTTT. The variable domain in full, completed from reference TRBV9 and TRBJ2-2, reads DSGVTQTPKHLITATGQRVTLRCSPRSGDLSVYWYQQSLDQGLQFLIQYYNGEERAKGNILERFSAQQFPDLHSELNLSSLELGDSALYFCASSLGLAGGLGELFFGEGSRLTVL.

CDR3 bases: TGCAGCCCCCAAGGGCTAGCCGCAGATACGCAGTATTTT. It is translated as CSPQGLAADTQYF. The V and J genes are TRBV29-1 and TRBJ2-3; possibly TRBD2 for D (5 bases). Germline assignment: CDR1 SQVTM and CDR2 ANQGSEA. V lost 8 bases to trimming and J lost 4 bases, with 16 bases between them. This CDR3 comprises 13 residues.

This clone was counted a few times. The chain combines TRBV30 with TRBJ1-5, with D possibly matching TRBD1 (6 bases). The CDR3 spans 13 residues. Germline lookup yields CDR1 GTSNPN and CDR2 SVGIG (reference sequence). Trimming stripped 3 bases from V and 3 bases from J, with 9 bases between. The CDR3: CAWRTGFNQPQHF. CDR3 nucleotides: TGTGCCTGGAGGACAGGATTCAATCAGCCCCAGCATTTT.

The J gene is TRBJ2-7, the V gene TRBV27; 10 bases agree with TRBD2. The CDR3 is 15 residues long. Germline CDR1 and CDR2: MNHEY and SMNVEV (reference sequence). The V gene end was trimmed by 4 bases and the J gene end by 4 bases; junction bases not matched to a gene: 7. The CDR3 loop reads CASSSAGLAAYEQYF. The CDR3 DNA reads TGTGCCAGCAGTTCCGCCGGACTAGCGGCATACGAGCAGTACTTC.

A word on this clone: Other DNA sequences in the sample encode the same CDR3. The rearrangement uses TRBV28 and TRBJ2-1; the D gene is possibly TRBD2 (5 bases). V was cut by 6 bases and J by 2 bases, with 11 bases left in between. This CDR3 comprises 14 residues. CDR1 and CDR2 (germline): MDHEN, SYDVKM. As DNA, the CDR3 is TGTGCCAGCAGCCTCGGAGGCGCCTACAATGAGCAGTTCTTC. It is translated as CASSLGGAYNEQFF.

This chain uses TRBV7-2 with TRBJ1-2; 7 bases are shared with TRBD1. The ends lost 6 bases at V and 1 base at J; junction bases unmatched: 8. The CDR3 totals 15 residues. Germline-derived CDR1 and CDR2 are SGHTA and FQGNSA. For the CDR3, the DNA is TGTGCCAGCAGTTTCCGGGACAGACTTAACTATGGCTACACCTTC. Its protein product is CASSFRDRLNYGYTF.

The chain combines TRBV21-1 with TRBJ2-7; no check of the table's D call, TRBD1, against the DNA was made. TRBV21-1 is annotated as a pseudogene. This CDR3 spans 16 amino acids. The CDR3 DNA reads TGTGCCAGCAGCCGACGATTTGGACAGGGGGTATACGAGCAGTACTTC. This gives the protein CASSRRFGQGVYEQYF.